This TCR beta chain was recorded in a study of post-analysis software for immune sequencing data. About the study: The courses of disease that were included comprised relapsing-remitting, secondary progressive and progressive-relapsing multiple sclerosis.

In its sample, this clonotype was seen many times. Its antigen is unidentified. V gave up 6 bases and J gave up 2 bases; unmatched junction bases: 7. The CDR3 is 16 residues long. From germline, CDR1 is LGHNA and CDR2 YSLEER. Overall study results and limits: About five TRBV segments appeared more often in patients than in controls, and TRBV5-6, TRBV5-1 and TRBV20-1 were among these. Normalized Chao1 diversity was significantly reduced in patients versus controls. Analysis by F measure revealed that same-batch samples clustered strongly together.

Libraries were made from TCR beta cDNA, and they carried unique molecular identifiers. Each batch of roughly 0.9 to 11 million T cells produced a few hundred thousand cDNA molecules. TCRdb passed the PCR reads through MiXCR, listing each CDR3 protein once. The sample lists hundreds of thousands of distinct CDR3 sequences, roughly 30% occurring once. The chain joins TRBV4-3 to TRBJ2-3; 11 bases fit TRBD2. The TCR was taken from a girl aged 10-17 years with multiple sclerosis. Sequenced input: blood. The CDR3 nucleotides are TGCGCCAGCAGTAACAGACTAGCGGGGATCACAGATACGCAGTATTTT. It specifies CASSNRLAGITDTQYF.